What follows is one TCR beta chain and its context. The antigen is unknown. Primers included in the PCR were 60 Vbeta and 13 Jbeta primers. Libraries were prepared by immunoSEQ multiplex PCR; TCRdb keeps only in-frame clonotypes and omits some of them. The sample lists some 180,000 clones, 84% occurring once. Healthy bone marrow donors formed the donor group. The CDR3 extends over 14 amino acids. Germline values: CDR1 SQVTM, CDR2 ANQGSEA. Trimming pared 3 bases from V and 2 bases from J, leaving 11 bases between. The data derive from a study of cytomegalovirus exposure and HLA in healthy donors. Whole-study results and caveats: The authors reported that TCR beta sequences could predict HLA-A and HLA-B alleles. These predictions were accurate for most subjects in the first cohort. Confirmation was obtained in vitro that a few CMV-associated chains are specific for CMV antigens. Using a false discovery rate of 0.05, a later analysis showed that 15,000 to 20,000 TCR beta sequences were associated with HLA alleles.

V gene TRBV29-1 combines with J gene TRBJ2-4; maybe TRBD1 (5 bases). This sequence originates from a girl aged 2 to 9 in good health and CMV-seropositive. Sequencing was performed on PBMCs. The CDR3, as DNA: TGCAGCGTTGAGGCAGGGCAACCCAAAAACATTCAGTACTTC. Translating it yields CSVEAGQPKNIQYF.